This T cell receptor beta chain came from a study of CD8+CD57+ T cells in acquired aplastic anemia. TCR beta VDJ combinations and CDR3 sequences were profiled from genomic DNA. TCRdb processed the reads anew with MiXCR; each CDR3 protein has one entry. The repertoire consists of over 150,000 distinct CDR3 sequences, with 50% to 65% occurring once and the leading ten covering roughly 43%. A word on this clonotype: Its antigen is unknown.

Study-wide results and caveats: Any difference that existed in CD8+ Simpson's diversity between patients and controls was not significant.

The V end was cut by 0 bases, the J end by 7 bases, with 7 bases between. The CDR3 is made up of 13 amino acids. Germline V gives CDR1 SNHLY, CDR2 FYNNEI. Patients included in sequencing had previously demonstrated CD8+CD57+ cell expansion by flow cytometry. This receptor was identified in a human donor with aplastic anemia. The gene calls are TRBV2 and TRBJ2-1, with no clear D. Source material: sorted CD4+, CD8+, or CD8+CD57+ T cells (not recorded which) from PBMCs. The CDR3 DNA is TGTGCCAGCAGTGAAGCGAGAGTGAATGAGCAGTTCTTC. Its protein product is CASSEARVNEQFF.